The 21 T cell receptor beta chains below come from one sample, sequenced in a study of lung T cells in sarcoidosis with Löfgren's syndrome. TCRdb re-called the reads with MiXCR, one entry per CDR3 protein. The sample carries some 10,000 distinct CDR3 sequences, just under 20% recorded once. The specimen sequenced was CD4+ T cells from bronchoalveolar lavage. Source of these receptors: a human donor with sarcoidosis (Löfgren's syndrome or another form), or a control subject (not recorded which).

On this clonotype: A much larger clone differs from this one at a single base, so this may be a read error. The chain couples TRBV11-3 to TRBJ2-5, with D possibly TRBD1 on 5 matching bases. Germline V lookup: CDR1 SGHNT, CDR2 YENEEA. This CDR3 has 16 amino acids. CDR3 sequence reads: CANSTPGFCYGETQYF. The CDR3 bases are TGTGCCAACAGCACCCCAGGGTTTTGTTATGGAGAGACCCAGTACTTC.

As concerns this clonotype: The junction departs from germline at one end; a sequencing error may be responsible. The rearrangement uses TRBV4-2 and TRBJ2-3; TRBD2 matches at 7 bases. Germline lookup yields CDR1 LGHNA and CDR2 YNFKEQ. CDR3 length equals 18 residues. CDR3 in amino acids: CASSQDLASGGLGDTRYF. CDR3 coding DNA: TGTGCCAGCAGCCAAGATTTGGCTAGCGGAGGGCTCGGGGATACGCGGTATTTT.

This clonotype was recorded once. The rearrangement links TRBV20-1 to TRBJ2-7, with no clear D. Trimming shortened V by 1 base and J by 2 bases, and 15 bases separated the two germline ends. The CDR3 is made up of 15 amino acids. Germline V lookup: CDR1 DFQATT, CDR2 SNEGSKA (reference sequence). The CDR3 sequence: CSARADDMIPYEQYF. In nucleotides, the CDR3 is TGCAGTGCTAGAGCAGACGACATGATTCCCTACGAGCAGTACTTC.

V and J are TRBV5-1 and TRBJ2-2, with D perhaps TRBD1 (6 bases). Trimming pared 4 bases from V and 7 bases from J, leaving 11 bases between. Germline CDR1 is SGHRS and CDR2 is YFSETQ. CDR3 length: 13 residues. The CDR3 region has the DNA TGCGCCAGCAGCCTGGACAGACTCGGGGAGCTGTTTTTT. It is translated as CASSLDRLGELFF.

This clonotype was found many times. The V call is TRBV7-2, the J call TRBJ2-1; TRBD2 aligns across 10 bases. The germline gives CDR1 SGHTA, CDR2 FQGNSA. Trimming removed 4 bases from V and 5 bases from J; junction bases left unmatched: 8. CDR3 length equals 16 residues. In DNA form, the CDR3 reads TGTGCCAGCAGCTCCCCGGGACTAGCGAGGCACAATGAGCAGTTCTTC. Translating gives CASSSPGLARHNEQFF. Supplemented by reference TRBV7-2 and TRBJ2-1, the full variable domain reads GAGVSQSPSNKVTEKGKDVELRCDPISGHTALYWYRQSLGQGLEFLIYFQGNSAPDKSGLPSDRFSAERTGGSVSTLTIQRTQQEDSAVYLCASSSPGLARHNEQFFGPGTRLTVL.

Details on this clonotype: Lacking the conserved final phenylalanine or tryptophan, this CDR3 likely reflects a read error. This chain joins TRBV4-2 and TRBJ2-1, with 13 bases that match TRBD2. The CDR3 length is 16 residues. Germline lookup yields CDR1 LGHNA and CDR2 YNFKEQ. Here the CDR3 reads CAGSQLTSGGYNEQFL. CDR3 sequence (DNA): TGTGCCGGCAGCCAGCTGACTAGCGGGGGGTACAATGAGCAGTTCCTC.

This clonotype was observed at least ten times. The chain joins TRBV20-1 to TRBJ1-1; D is possibly TRBD1 (5 bases). CDR1 and CDR2 from the germline V gene are DFQATT and SNEGSKA (reference sequence). Between the trimmed V and J ends, which lost 0 bases and 1 base, there was a span of 15 bases. The CDR3 has 16 residues. This CDR3 reads CSARDLQGAPNTEAFF. DNA of the CDR3: TGCAGTGCTAGAGATCTCCAGGGTGCCCCGAACACTGAAGCTTTCTTT.

This clonotype was recorded many times. The rearrangement joins TRBV5-1 to TRBJ2-5; D is undetermined. The CDR3 spans 14 residues. Germline lookup yields CDR1 SGHRS and CDR2 YFSETQ. The V gene lost 0 bases and the J gene lost 5 bases, with 11 bases spanning the gap. CDR3 sequence reads: CASSLDPPNETQYF. CDR3 coding DNA: TGCGCCAGCAGCTTGGACCCCCCAAATGAGACCCAGTACTTC.

This clonotype counts as medium-sized. This chain uses TRBV6-2 or TRBV6-3 with TRBJ1-2, with 12 bases aligning to TRBD1. The length of the CDR3 is 15 residues. V shed 5 bases, J shed 14 bases, and the junction held 15 bases outside the gene matches. Germline V lookup: CDR1 MNHEY, CDR2 SVGEGT. As DNA, the CDR3 is TGTGCCAGCAGTACTCTGCCCGGGACAGGGGGCCTCTTGACCTTC. It yields the protein CASSTLPGTGGLLTF.

This clonotype is classed as medium-sized. J is TRBJ2-7 and V is TRBV25-1; TRBD2 is a possible D gene (6 bases). V lost 7 bases and J lost 6, with 19 bases in between. Germline-derived CDR1 and CDR2 are MGHDK and SYGVNS. This CDR3 has 14 residues. The DNA of the CDR3 is TGTGCCAGCACAGGCGAGGCGGGGATTTGCGAGCAGTACTTC. Encoded protein: CASTGEAGICEQYF.

This clonotype occurred many times. The gene calls are TRBV19 and TRBJ2-6; the match to TRBD1 covers 9 bases. The CDR3 has 17 amino acids. Germline trimming cut 1 base from V and 2 bases from J; bases unmatched to any gene: 3. Germline V gene sequence: CDR1 LNHDA, CDR2 SQIVND (reference sequence). This chain's CDR3 is CASSIVTGGAGANVLTF. DNA for the CDR3: TGTGCCAGTAGTATAGTAACAGGGGGCGCTGGGGCCAACGTCCTGACTTTC.

This clonotype was counted many times. The chain employs TRBV28 and TRBJ2-7, with a tentative D call TRBD1 (5 bases). The CDR3 loop spans 14 amino acids. CDR1 MDHEN and CDR2 SYDVKM come from the germline V gene. V lost 1 base, J lost 4 bases, and 11 bases lay in between. The CDR3 DNA follows: TGTGCCAGCAGTTTATTTGGGCAGGGTTACGAGCAGTACTTC. Protein product: CASSLFGQGYEQYF. The full variable domain, with the rest looked up from reference TRBV28 and TRBJ2-7, is DVKVTQSSRYLVKRTGEKVFLECVQDMDHENMFWYRQDPGLGLRLIYFSYDVKMKEKGDIPEGYSVSREKKERFSLILESASTNQTSMYLCASSLFGQGYEQYFGPGTRLTVT.

Of note for this clonotype: A much larger clone lies one base from this, so it may be a read error. The missing conserved phenylalanine or tryptophan at the end of this CDR3 makes a read error likely. V gene TRBV29-1 combines with J gene TRBJ2-1; 10 bases line up with TRBD2. CDR1 is SQVTM, CDR2 ANQGSEA, per germline. CDR3 size: 18 residues. V dropped 0 bases and J dropped 6; count of bases not matched to a gene: 14. CDR3 loop: CSVEDAFTQREGRNEQFL. The CDR3 DNA follows: TGCAGCGTTGAAGACGCTTTTACCCAGCGGGAGGGCCGCAATGAGCAGTTCCTC.

This clonotype was counted many times. The chain employs TRBV10-3 and TRBJ1-1, with D hard to call. This CDR3 is 16 amino acids long. The V and J ends lost 7 bases and 1 base respectively, with 19 bases between them. The germline CDR1 and CDR2 sequences are ENHRY and SYGVKD. The CDR3 coding sequence is TGTGCCATCACCTCAACGGTTGGCAGTAGGAACACTGAAGCTTTCTTT. Translated, it gives CAITSTVGSRNTEAFF.

This clonotype has at least ten counts. The rearrangement links TRBV4-2 to TRBJ2-7; possible D gene TRBD2, 6 bases. Germline values: CDR1 LGHNA, CDR2 YNFKEQ. Trimming removed 0 bases from V and 2 bases from J, with 11 bases in between. CDR3 length equals 15 residues. CDR3 DNA sequence: TGTGCCAGCAGCCAAGATGTGGGGACTCCCTACGAGCAGTACTTC. Protein sequence: CASSQDVGTPYEQYF.

Judged by abundance, this clonotype is medium-sized. The rearrangement joins TRBV6-1 to TRBJ1-5; D is unresolved. Looked up from germline, CDR1 is MNHNS and CDR2 is SASEGT. There are 11 residues in the CDR3. V lost 6 bases, J lost 9 bases, and 9 bases lay in between. The CDR3 loop reads CASRTEGPQHF. CDR3 bases: TGTGCCAGCAGAACCGAGGGGCCCCAGCATTTT.

In this sample, this clonotype turned up many times. Here the CDR3 reads CASSQEQGDNEQFF. The CDR3 DNA reads as TGCGCCAGCAGCCAAGAGCAAGGGGACAATGAGCAGTTCTTC. The genes are TRBV4-3 and TRBJ2-1; tentatively, D is TRBD1 (5 bases). Germline V CDR1 and CDR2: LGHNA, YSLEER. Trimming pared 0 bases from V and 5 bases from J, leaving 8 bases between. The CDR3 is 14 residues long.

Judged by abundance, this clonotype is medium-sized. This chain uses TRBV6-2 or TRBV6-3 with TRBJ1-1, with D tentatively TRBD1 (5 bases). In germline, CDR1 is MNHEY, CDR2 SVGEGT. This CDR3 contains 12 residues. Trimming pared 1 base from V and 7 bases from J, leaving 7 bases between. This chain's CDR3 is CASSYWGSEAFF. The CDR3 coding sequence is TGTGCCAGCAGTTACTGGGGGAGTGAAGCTTTCTTT.

This clonotype was detected ten times or more. This chain connects TRBV20-1 to TRBJ2-1; 7 nucleotides match TRBD1. The CDR3 has 13 amino acids. After removal of 6 bases from V and 2 bases from J, the junction contained 4 bases not matched to a gene. The germline CDR1 and CDR2 sequences are DFQATT and SNEGSKA (reference sequence). The CDR3 region is CSAGQSPYNEQFF. CDR3 DNA: TGCAGTGCGGGACAGAGTCCCTACAATGAGCAGTTCTTC.

In the case of this clonotype: With a much larger clone just one base away, this may be a read error. The genes are TRBV6-6 and TRBJ2-1; 12 nucleotides align to TRBD2. The CDR3 has 15 amino acids. Germline-derived CDR1 and CDR2 are MNHNY and SVGAGI (reference sequence). DNA of the CDR3: TGCGCCAGCAGTGGACTAGCGGGGTCCTACGATGAGCAGTTCTTC. It translates to CASSGLAGSYDEQFF.

By share of the sample, this clonotype is medium-sized. The chain has TRBV19 and TRBJ1-6, with a tentative D call TRBD1 (5 bases). This CDR3 comprises 15 residues. V gave up 7 bases and J gave up 9 bases, with 19 bases separating them. The germline V gene encodes CDR1 LNHDA and CDR2 SQIVND (reference sequence). The CDR3 is CASTITGPGGSPLHF. Written as DNA, the CDR3 is TGTGCCAGTACCATCACCGGGCCGGGGGGTTCACCCCTCCACTTT.